Sequencing of this T cell receptor (beta chain) was carried out in a study of cytomegalovirus exposure and HLA in healthy donors. Study conclusions and caveats: Among the most significant clusters, several appeared linked to common viral pathogens in a later analysis.

Primers: 60 Vbeta forward and 13 Jbeta reverse. Here immunoSEQ multiplex PCR was the method, and the copy in TCRdb shows in-frame clones only, minus some. The sample shows 150,000 or so clones, and 1.5% to 2% sits with its ten largest clones. Germline lookup yields CDR1 GTSNPN and CDR2 SVGIG (reference sequence). The CDR3 consists of 11 residues. Remarks on this clone: Its target is unknown. A junction boundary mismatches the germline segment, possibly from a read error.

The sequencing input was PBMCs. The rearrangement joins TRBV30 to TRBJ2-5; possibly TRBD2 for D (6 bases). The sequence was collected from a woman between 45 and 60 years old in good health and CMV-seronegative. The CDR3 region is CAWRLGTHGDF. CDR3 in DNA: TGTGCCTGGAGGCTTGGGACTCACGGGGACTTC.